The clone carrying this T cell receptor (beta chain) was detected many times. From germline, CDR1 is DFQATT and CDR2 SNEGSKA (reference sequence). The CDR3 sequence is 15 residues long. With 3 bases removed from V and 8 bases from J, the gap between germline ends came to 20 bases. TCRdb reanalysed the RT-PCR reads using MiXCR and keeps one entry per CDR3 protein. The sample contains hundreds of thousands of distinct CDR3 sequences, 12% to 15% of which appear only once. Sequencing used memory CD4+ T cells from blood. The genes are TRBV20-1 and TRBJ2-1, with D possibly TRBD2 on 6 matching bases. The sequence was obtained from a female donor in good health, serving as a healthy control. The CDR3 here is CSARGWDSGLYEQFF. For the CDR3, the DNA is TGCAGTGCTAGGGGATGGGACTCAGGGTTGTATGAGCAGTTCTTC.